The entry that follows covers one T cell receptor beta chain sequence. Trimming removed 8 bases from V and 3 bases from J, with 13 bases in between. The CDR3 spans 13 residues. Germline V lookup: CDR1 SNHLY, CDR2 FYNNEI. This sample stems from a study of control samples from healthy donors and cancer patients. Libraries were prepared by immunoSEQ multiplex PCR; TCRdb keeps only in-frame clonotypes and omits some of them. The repertoire includes around 110,000 clones, approximately 93% of them detected once, and approximately 2.5% sits in the top ten. The chain recombines TRBV2 with TRBJ1-2; a weak D match, TRBD1 (6 bases). This TCR came from a man younger than 45 in good health. Sequenced material: blood. For the CDR3, the DNA is TGTGCCAGCGGGGGGGCGGAGGACTATGGCTACACCTTC. Residues: CASGGAEDYGYTF.